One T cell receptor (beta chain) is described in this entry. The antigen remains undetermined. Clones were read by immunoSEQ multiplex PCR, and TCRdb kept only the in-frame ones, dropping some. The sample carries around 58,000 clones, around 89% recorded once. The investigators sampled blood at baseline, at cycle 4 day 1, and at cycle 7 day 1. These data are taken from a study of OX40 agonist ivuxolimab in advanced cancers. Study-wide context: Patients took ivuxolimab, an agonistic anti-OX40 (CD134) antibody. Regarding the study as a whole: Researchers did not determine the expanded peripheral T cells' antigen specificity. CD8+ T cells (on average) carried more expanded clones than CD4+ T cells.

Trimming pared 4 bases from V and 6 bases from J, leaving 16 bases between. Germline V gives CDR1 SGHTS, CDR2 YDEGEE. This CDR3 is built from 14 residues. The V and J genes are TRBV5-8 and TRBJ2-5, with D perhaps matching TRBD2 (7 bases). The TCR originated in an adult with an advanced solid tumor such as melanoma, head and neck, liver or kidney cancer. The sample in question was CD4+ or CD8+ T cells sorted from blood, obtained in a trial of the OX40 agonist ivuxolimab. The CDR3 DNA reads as TGTGCCAGCAGCCCGAGAGGGGGGGCGAAGACCCAGTACTTC. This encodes CASSPRGGAKTQYF.